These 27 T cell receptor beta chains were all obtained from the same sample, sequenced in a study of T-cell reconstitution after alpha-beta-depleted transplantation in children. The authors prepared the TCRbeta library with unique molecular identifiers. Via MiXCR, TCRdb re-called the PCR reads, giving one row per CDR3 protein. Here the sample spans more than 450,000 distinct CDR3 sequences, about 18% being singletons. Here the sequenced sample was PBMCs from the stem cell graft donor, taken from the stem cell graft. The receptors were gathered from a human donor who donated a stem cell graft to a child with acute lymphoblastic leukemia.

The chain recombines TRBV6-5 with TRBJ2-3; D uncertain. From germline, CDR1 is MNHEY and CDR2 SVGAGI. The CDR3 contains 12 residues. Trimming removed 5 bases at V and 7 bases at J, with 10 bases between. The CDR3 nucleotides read TGTGCCAGCAGTGGGCAATGGAATACGCAGTATTTT. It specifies CASSGQWNTQYF.

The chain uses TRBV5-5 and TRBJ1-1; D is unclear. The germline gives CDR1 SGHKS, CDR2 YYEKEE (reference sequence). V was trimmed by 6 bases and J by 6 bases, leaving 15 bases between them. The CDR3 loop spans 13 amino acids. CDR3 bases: TGTGCCAGCACCCACCTCGGGGTTCCTGAAGCTTTCTTT. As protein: CASTHLGVPEAFF.

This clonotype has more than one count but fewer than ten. CDR3 nucleotide sequence: TGTGCCAGCAGTTACCACGCTAGCACAGATACGCAGTATTTT. It codes for CASSYHASTDTQYF. This chain links TRBV6-5 with TRBJ2-3; D is unresolved. This CDR3 has 14 amino acids. CDR1 MNHEY and CDR2 SVGAGI come from the germline V gene. V was clipped by 2 bases and J by 0 bases, with 6 bases between them.

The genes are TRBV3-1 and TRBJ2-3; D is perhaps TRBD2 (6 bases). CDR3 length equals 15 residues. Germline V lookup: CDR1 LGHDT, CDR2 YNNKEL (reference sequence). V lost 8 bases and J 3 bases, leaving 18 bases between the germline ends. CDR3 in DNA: TGTGCCAGCTCCCCGGAGGGGCGATGGACAGATACGCAGTATTTT. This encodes CASSPEGRWTDTQYF.

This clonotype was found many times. CDR3 in DNA: TGCGCCAGCAGCTTGGGGCAGGGACTAGCCGGTGAGCAGTTCTTC. Translated: CASSLGQGLAGEQFF. The chain joins TRBV5-1 to TRBJ2-1; 9 positions agree with TRBD2. The CDR3 is 15 amino acids. V dropped 0 bases and J dropped 9; count of bases not matched to a gene: 7. Germline V gene data show CDR1 as SGHRS and CDR2 as YFSETQ.

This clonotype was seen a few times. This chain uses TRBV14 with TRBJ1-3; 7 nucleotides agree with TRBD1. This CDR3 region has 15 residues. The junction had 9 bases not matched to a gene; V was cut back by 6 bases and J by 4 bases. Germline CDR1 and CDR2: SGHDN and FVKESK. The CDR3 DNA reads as TGTGCCAGCAGACGACAGGGTACTCCCGGAAACACCATATATTTT. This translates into CASRRQGTPGNTIYF.

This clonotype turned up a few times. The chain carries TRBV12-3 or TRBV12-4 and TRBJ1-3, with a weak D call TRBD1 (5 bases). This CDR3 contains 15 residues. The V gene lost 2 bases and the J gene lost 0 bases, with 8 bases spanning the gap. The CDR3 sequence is CASSLRGSSGNTIYF. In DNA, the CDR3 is TGTGCCAGCAGTTTACGGGGGAGCTCTGGAAACACCATATATTTT.

Written as DNA, the CDR3 is TGCGCCAGCAGCTTGGGTCGGCTAGGGGGAAACGTTGAGCAGTTCTTC. Residues: CASSLGRLGGNVEQFF. The rearrangement links TRBV5-1 to TRBJ2-1; a weak D match, TRBD1 (6 bases). The V end was cut by 0 bases, the J end by 9 bases, with 19 bases between. Germline values: CDR1 SGHRS, CDR2 YFSETQ. The CDR3 is 16 residues long.

CDR3 sequence (DNA): TGTGCCAGCAGCTCCAGCGGGACTAGCGGAAACTACGAGCAGTACTTC. Its translation is CASSSSGTSGNYEQYF. The J gene is TRBJ2-7, the V gene TRBV9, with TRBD2 identical over 11 bases. With V trimmed by 4 bases and J by 3 bases, 9 bases remained unmatched. Per germline, CDR1 SGDLS and CDR2 YYNGEE. The CDR3 is 16 residues long.

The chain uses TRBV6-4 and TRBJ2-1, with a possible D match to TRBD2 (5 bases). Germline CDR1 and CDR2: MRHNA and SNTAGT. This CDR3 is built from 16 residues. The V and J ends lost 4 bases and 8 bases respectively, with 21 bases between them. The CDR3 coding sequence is TGTGCCAGCAGTGGTCATACGGAAGCTAGCTTGGATGAGCAGTTCTTC. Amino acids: CASSGHTEASLDEQFF.

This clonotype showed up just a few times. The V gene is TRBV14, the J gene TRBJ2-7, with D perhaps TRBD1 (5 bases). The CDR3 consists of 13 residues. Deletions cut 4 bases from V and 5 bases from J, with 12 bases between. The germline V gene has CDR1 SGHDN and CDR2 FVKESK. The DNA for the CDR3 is TGTGCCAGCAGCCGCACGGACAACCACGAGCAGTACTTC. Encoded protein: CASSRTDNHEQYF.

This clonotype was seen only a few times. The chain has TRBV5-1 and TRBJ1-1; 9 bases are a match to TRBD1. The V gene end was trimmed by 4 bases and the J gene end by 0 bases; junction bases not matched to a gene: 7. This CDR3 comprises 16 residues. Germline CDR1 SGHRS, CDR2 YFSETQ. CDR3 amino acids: CASSHTGTGLNTEAFF. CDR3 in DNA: TGCGCCAGCAGCCATACCGGGACAGGGCTGAACACTGAAGCTTTCTTT.

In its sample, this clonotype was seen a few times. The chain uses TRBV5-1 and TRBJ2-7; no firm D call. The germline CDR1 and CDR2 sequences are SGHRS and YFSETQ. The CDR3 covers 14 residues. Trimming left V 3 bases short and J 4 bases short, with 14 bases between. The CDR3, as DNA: TGCGCCAGCAGCTCCACCACGGACGGATACGAGCAGTACTTC. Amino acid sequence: CASSSTTDGYEQYF.

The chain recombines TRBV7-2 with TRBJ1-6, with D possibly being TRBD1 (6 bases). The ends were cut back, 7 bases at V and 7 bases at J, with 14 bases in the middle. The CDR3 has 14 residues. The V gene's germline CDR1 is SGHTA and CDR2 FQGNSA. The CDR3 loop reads CASNPQGKNSPLHF. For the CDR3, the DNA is TGTGCCAGCAACCCCCAGGGGAAGAATTCACCCCTCCACTTT.

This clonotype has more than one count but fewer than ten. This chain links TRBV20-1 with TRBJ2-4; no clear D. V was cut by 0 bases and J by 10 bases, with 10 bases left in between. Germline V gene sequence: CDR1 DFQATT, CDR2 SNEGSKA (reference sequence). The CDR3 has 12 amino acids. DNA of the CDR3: TGCAGTGCTAGAGATCAAGGAGCGATTCAGTACTTC. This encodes CSARDQGAIQYF.

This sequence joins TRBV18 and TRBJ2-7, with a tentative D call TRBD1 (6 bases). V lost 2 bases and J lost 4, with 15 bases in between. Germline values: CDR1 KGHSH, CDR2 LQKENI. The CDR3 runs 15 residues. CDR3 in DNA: TGTGCCAGCTCACCAGAGACAGGATCATTGTACGAGCAGTACTTC. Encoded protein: CASSPETGSLYEQYF.

DNA of the CDR3: TGTGCCAGCAGTTACCTCCCACAGTACACCGGGGAGCTGTTTTTT. Amino acid sequence: CASSYLPQYTGELFF. This sequence joins TRBV6-5 and TRBJ2-2; unclear D gene. The CDR3 is 15 amino acids. Germline loops: CDR1 MNHEY, CDR2 SVGAGI. V was cut by 2 bases and J by 3 bases, with 10 bases left in between.

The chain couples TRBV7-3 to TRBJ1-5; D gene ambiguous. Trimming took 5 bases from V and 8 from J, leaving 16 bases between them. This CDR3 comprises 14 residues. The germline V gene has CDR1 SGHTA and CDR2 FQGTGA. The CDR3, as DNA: TGTGCCAGCAGCCCTCTTGGACCTGGGGAGCCCCAGCATTTT. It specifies CASSPLGPGEPQHF.

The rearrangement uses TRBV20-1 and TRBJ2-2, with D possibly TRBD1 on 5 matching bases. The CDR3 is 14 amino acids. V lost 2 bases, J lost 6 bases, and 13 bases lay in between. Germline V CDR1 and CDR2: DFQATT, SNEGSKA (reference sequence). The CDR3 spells CSARPAGSAGELFF. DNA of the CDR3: TGCAGTGCTAGACCTGCAGGGTCCGCCGGGGAGCTGTTTTTT.

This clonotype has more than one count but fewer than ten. This chain's CDR3 is CASGRTGAPKGQETQYF. The CDR3 DNA is TGTGCCAGCGGGCGGACAGGGGCCCCTAAAGGCCAAGAGACCCAGTACTTC. The rearrangement links TRBV12-3 or TRBV12-4 to TRBJ2-5; 9 nucleotides align to TRBD1. After removal of 8 bases from V and 1 base from J, the junction contained 14 bases not matched to a gene. The CDR3 has 17 amino acids.

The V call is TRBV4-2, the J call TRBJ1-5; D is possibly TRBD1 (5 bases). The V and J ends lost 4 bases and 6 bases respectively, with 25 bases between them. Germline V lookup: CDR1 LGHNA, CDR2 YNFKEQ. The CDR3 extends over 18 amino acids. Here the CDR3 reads CASSPLRGKGPAAQPQHF. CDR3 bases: TGTGCCAGCAGCCCACTGCGGGGTAAGGGACCGGCGGCTCAGCCCCAGCATTTT.

For the CDR3, the DNA is TGTGCCATCAGTGACCTCAGGCCCGGGAGCTCCTACGAGCAGTACTTC. Amino acids: CAISDLRPGSSYEQYF. The rearrangement links TRBV10-3 to TRBJ2-7; D may be TRBD2 (6 bases). The CDR3 length is 16 residues. V lost 3 bases and J lost 0, with 15 bases in between. CDR1 ENHRY and CDR2 SYGVKD come from the germline V gene.

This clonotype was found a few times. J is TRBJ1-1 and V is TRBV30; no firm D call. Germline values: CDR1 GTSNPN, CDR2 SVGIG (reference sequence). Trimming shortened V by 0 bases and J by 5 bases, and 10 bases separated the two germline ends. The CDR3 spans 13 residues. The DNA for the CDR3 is TGTGCCTGGAGTGTACGGGGTAGTACTGAAGCTTTCTTT. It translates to CAWSVRGSTEAFF.

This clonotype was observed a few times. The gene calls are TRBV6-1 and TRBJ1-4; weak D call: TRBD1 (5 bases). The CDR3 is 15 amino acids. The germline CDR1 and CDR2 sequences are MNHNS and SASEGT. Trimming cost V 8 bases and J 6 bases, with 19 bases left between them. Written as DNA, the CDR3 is TGTGCCAGCGGGACCGGGGCGGATGTTTATGAAAAACTGTTTTTT. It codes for CASGTGADVYEKLFF.

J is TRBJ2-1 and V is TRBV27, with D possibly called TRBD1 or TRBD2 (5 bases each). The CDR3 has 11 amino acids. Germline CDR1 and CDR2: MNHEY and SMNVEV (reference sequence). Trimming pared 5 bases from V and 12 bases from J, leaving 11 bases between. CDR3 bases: TGTGCCAGCAGTCGGGATGGGGGGCAGTTCTTC. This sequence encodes CASSRDGGQFF.

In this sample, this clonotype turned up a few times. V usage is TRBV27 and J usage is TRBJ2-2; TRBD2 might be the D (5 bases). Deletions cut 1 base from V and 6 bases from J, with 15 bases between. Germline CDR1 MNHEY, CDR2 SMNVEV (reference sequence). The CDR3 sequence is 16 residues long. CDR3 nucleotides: TGTGCCAGCAGTTTATGGGGAGTTCGTCTATCCGGGGAGCTGTTTTTT. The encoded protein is CASSLWGVRLSGELFF.

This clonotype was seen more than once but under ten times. The CDR3 loop is CASTYGTSYEQYF. DNA for the CDR3: TGTGCCAGCACCTACGGGACCTCCTACGAGCAGTACTTC. The chain recombines TRBV18 with TRBJ2-7; the D call may be TRBD1 or TRBD2 (5 bases each). Per germline, CDR1 KGHSH and CDR2 LQKENI. The V end was cut by 8 bases, the J end by 0 bases, with 11 bases between. CDR3 length: 13 amino acids. The variable domain in full, with the rest retrieved from reference TRBV18 and TRBJ2-7, is NAGVMQNPRHLVRRRGQEARLRCSPMKGHSHVYWYRQLPEEGLKFMVYLQKENIIDESGMPKERFSAEFPKEGPSILRIQQVVRGDSAAYFCASTYGTSYEQYFGPGTRLTVT.